Included here is one T cell receptor (beta chain) sequence, with context. The data derive from a study of blood T cells in healthy people across ages. V was clipped by 4 bases and J by 5 bases, with 9 bases between them. This CDR3 has 13 amino acids. CDR1 is SGHAT and CDR2 is FQNNGV in the germline V gene. A sample-barcoded 5' primer and a J-beta primer mix were used in a second PCR of roughly 6 to 11 cycles. Each cDNA molecule was tagged by a template-switch adaptor that had 12 random nucleotides. TCRdb re-called the 5' RACE reads through MiXCR, storing one row per CDR3 protein. The table records hundreds of thousands of distinct CDR3 sequences, around 25% of them present only once. The data were also submitted as part of a second study, on T cells of mothers and their children.

This TCR derives from a boy aged 5-17 years in good health. Sequenced sample: blood. This chain joins TRBV11-2 and TRBJ2-1; tentatively, D is TRBD2 (6 bases). The CDR3 DNA reads TGTGCCAGCAGCTCCGGGACTCACAATGAGCAGTTCTTC. It translates to CASSSGTHNEQFF.